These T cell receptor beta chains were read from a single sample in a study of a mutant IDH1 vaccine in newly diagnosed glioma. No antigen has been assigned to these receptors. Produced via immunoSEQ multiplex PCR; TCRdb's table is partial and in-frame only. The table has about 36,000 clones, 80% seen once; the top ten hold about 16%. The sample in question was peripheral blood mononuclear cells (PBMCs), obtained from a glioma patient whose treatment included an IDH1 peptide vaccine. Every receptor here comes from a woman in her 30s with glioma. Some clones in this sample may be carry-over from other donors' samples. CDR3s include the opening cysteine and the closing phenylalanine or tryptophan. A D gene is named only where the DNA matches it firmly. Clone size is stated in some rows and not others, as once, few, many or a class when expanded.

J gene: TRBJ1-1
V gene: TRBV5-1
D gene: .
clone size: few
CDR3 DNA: TGCGCCAGCATGGGACAAACGAACACTGAAGCTTTCTTT
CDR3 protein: CASMGQTNTEAFF

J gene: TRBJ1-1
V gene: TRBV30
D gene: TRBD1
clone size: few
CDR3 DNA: TGTGCCTGGGCATACCGGGACAGGGTTGGTGAAGCTTTCTTT
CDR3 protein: CAWAYRDRVGEAFF

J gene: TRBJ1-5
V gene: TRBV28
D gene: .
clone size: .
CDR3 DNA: TGTGCCAGCAGTGAAGGGTTTCAGCCCCAGCATTTT
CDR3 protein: CASSEGFQPQHF

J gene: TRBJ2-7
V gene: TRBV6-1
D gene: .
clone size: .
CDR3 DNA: TGTGCCAGCAGTGGGCAGGGGACCTACGAGCAGTACTTC
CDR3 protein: CASSGQGTYEQYF

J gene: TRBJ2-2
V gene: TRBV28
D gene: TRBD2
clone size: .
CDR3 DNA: TGTGCCAGCAGTTTCGGGACTACGGGGGAGCTGTTTTTT
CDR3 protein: CASSFGTTGELFF

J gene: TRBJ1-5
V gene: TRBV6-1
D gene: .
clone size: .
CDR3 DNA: TGTGCCAGCACTGACTCGGGCAATCAGCCCCAGCATTTT
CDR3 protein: CASTDSGNQPQHF

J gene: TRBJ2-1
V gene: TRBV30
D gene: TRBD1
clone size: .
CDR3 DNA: TGTGCCTTCAAAGGCGGGACAGGGGGCAATGAGCAGTTCTTC
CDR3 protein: CAFKGGTGGNEQFF

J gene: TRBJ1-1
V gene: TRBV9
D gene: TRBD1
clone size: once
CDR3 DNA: TGTGCCAGCAGCGTAGGGCTGCAGGGGGCGACTGAAGCTTTCTTT
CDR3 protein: CASSVGLQGATEAFF

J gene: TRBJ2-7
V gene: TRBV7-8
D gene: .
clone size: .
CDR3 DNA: TGTGCCAGCAGCGAGGACAGTGCCTACGAGCAGTACTTC
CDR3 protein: CASSEDSAYEQYF

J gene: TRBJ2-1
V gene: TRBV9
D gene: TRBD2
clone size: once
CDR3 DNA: TGTGCCAGCAGCGTCTCCTCCGGGACTAGCGGAAACAATGAGCAGTTCTTC
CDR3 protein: CASSVSSGTSGNNEQFF

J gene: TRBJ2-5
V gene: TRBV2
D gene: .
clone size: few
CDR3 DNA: TGTGCCAGCAGGGGCGGGATTATGGAGACCCAGTACTTC
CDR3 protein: CASRGGIMETQYF

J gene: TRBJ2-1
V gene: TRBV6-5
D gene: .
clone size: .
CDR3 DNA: TGTGCCAGCAGTTACTCGACTGAAAATGAGCAGTTCTTC
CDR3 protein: CASSYSTENEQFF

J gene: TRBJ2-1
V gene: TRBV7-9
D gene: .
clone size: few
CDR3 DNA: TGTGCCAGCAGCTTAGGGGCCAGCGGATACAATGAGCAGTTCTTC
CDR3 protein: CASSLGASGYNEQFF

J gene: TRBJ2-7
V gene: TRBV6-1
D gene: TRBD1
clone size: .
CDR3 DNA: TGTGCCAGCAGTGGACAGGGAATCCACGAGCAGTACTTC
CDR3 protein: CASSGQGIHEQYF

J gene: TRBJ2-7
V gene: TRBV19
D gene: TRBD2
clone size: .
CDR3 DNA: TGTGCCAGTAAAAGGCTCGCGGGAGGCGACGAGCAGTACTTC
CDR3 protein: CASKRLAGGDEQYF

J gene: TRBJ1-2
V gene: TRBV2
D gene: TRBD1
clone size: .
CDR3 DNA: TGTGCCAGCAGTGAGGGAAGGACAGGGGCTTATGGCTACACCTTC
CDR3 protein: CASSEGRTGAYGYTF

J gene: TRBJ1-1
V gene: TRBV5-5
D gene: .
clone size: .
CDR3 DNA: TGTGCCAGCAGCTCGGGGTTTAGAGACACTGAAGCTTTCTTT
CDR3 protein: CASSSGFRDTEAFF

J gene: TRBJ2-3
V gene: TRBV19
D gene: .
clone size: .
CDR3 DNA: TGTGCCAGTTCTTTCAGCCAGGGCTCCACAGATACGCAGTATTTT
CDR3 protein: CASSFSQGSTDTQYF

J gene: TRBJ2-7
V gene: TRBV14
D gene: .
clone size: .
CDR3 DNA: TGTGCCAGCAGCCAATTAAAGGGCCCTGCCGAGCAGTACTTC
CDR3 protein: CASSQLKGPAEQYF

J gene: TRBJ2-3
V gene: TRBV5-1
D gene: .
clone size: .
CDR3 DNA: TGCGCCAGCAGCCCGAGGGAGACTAGCACAGATACGCAGTATTTT
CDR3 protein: CASSPRETSTDTQYF

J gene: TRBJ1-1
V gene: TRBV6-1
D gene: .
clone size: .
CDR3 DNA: TGTGCCAGGACAGACACTGAAGCTTTCTTT
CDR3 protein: CARTDTEAFF

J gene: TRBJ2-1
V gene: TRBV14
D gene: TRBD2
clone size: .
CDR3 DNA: TGTGCCAGCAGCCGGAGACTAGCGGGAGTGTATGGTAATGAGCAGTTCTTC
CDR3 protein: CASSRRLAGVYGNEQFF

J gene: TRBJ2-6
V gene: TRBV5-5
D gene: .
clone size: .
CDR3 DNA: TGTGCCAGCAACCCGGGACACGCTCTAAATGGGGCCAACGTCCTGACTTTC
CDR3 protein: CASNPGHALNGANVLTF

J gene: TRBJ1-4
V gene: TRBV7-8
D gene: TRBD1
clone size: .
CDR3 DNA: TGTGCCAGCAGCTCTATCGGACAGGGGGTCGGTGAAAAACTGTTTTTT
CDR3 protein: CASSSIGQGVGEKLFF